This entry lists 28 T cell receptor beta chains sequenced from one sample in a study of OX40 agonist ivuxolimab in advanced cancers. Library prep was done by the immunoSEQ multiplex PCR assay. TCRdb took over this immuneACCESS table, retaining in-frame rearrangements with V and J assigned. Such tables are incomplete; in checked studies, under half of the missing clones stem from an unresolved V gene, and the remainder is unexplained. This sample holds about 51,000 clones; 80% to 85% were observed only once. Clones ranked in the top ten supply 2.5% to 3.5% of the sample. Here the sequenced sample was CD4+ or CD8+ T cells sorted from blood, taken in a trial of the OX40 agonist ivuxolimab. These receptors all stem from an adult with an advanced solid tumor such as melanoma, head and neck, liver or kidney cancer.

In its sample, this clone was seen once. The V and J genes are TRBV18 and TRBJ1-4, with D hard to call. V lost 2 bases to trimming and J lost 3 bases, with 7 bases between them. Germline CDR1 and CDR2: KGHSH and LQKENI. This CDR3 has 14 residues. In nucleotides, the CDR3 is TGTGCCAGCTCACCAGGGTTGGCTAATGAAAAACTGTTTTTT. This translates into CASSPGLANEKLFF.

The chain has TRBV7-9 and TRBJ2-7, with D perhaps TRBD1 or TRBD2 (6 bases each). Trimming pared 1 base from V and 6 bases from J, leaving 10 bases between. The CDR3 has 13 amino acids. CDR1 is SEHNR and CDR2 is FQNEAQ in the germline V gene (reference sequence). The CDR3 coding sequence is TGTGCCAGCAGCTTAGGCGAGGGGGGCGAGCAGTACTTC. Translation gives CASSLGEGGEQYF.

The chain is built from TRBV10-3 and TRBJ1-4; no definite D call. CDR3 length: 13 residues. Germline CDR1 ENHRY, CDR2 SYGVKD. V was cut by 6 bases and J by 6 bases, with 11 bases left in between. In DNA, the CDR3 is TGTGCCATCAGGGAGGAGGGATATGAAAAACTGTTTTTT. Translating it yields CAIREEGYEKLFF.

J is TRBJ1-2 and V is TRBV10-2; no definite D call. The germline V gene has CDR1 WSHSY and CDR2 SAAADI. V lost 3 bases to trimming and J lost 1 base, with 6 bases between them. This CDR3 is built from 13 residues. CDR3 residues: CASSESFNYGYTF. CDR3 DNA sequence: TGCGCCAGCAGTGAAAGCTTTAACTATGGCTACACCTTC.

The chain carries TRBV5-1 and TRBJ2-1; tentative D call: TRBD2 (6 bases). CDR3 size: 15 residues. V dropped 0 bases and J dropped 4 bases, with 11 bases sitting between them. Per the germline V gene, CDR1 is SGHRS and CDR2 is YFSETQ. CDR3 region: CASSLAGGTYNEQFF. DNA for the CDR3: TGCGCCAGCAGCTTGGCCGGCGGGACTTACAATGAGCAGTTCTTC.

The V and J genes are TRBV4-3 and TRBJ2-5; D might be TRBD1 (6 bases). Per the germline V gene, CDR1 is LGHNA and CDR2 is YSLEER. Trimming took 4 bases from V and 8 from J, leaving 17 bases between them. This CDR3 spans 14 amino acids. CDR3 residues: CASSPGGRGQTQYF. The DNA of the CDR3 is TGCGCCAGCAGCCCTGGGGGCAGGGGCCAAACCCAGTACTTC.

V is TRBV7-2 and J is TRBJ1-5, with 8 bases aligning to TRBD1. Trimming removed 5 bases from V and 5 bases from J; junction bases left unmatched: 5. This CDR3 is built from 14 residues. CDR1 is SGHTA, CDR2 FQGNSA, per germline. CDR3 sequence reads: CASSLDRGDQPQHF. CDR3 in DNA: TGTGCCAGCAGCCTCGACAGGGGAGATCAGCCCCAGCATTTT.

V usage is TRBV7-2 and J usage is TRBJ2-7; D remains ambiguous. Germline CDR1 SGHTA, CDR2 FQGNSA. V lost 5 bases, J lost 2 bases, and 7 bases lay in between. This CDR3 contains 12 residues. CDR3: CASSPSAYEQYF. The CDR3 nucleotides read TGTGCCAGCAGCCCCTCTGCCTACGAGCAGTACTTC. Full variable domain (outside the CDR3, taken from reference TRBV7-2 and TRBJ2-7): GAGVSQSPSNKVTEKGKDVELRCDPISGHTALYWYRQSLGQGLEFLIYFQGNSAPDKSGLPSDRFSAERTGGSVSTLTIQRTQQEDSAVYLCASSPSAYEQYFGPGTRLTVT.

The gene calls are TRBV5-4 and TRBJ2-5; 7 bases map to TRBD2. The CDR3 consists of 14 residues. Germline lookup yields CDR1 SGHNT and CDR2 YYREEE (reference sequence). The V gene end was trimmed by 0 bases and the J gene end by 3 bases; junction bases not matched to a gene: 2. The CDR3 region is CASSLEGGEETQYF. CDR3 bases: TGTGCCAGCAGCTTGGAGGGAGGGGAAGAGACCCAGTACTTC.

This clone was seen a single time. This chain links TRBV7-6 with TRBJ1-6, with unresolved D. The CDR3 contains 15 residues. Germline V gene data show CDR1 as SGHVS and CDR2 as FNYEAQ. V lost 2 bases, J lost 7 bases, and 12 bases lay in between. The CDR3 here is CASSLTITENSPLHF. The CDR3, as DNA: TGTGCCAGCAGCTTAACGATCACGGAGAATTCACCCCTCCACTTT.

V usage is TRBV11-2 and J usage is TRBJ2-7; 9 nucleotides align to TRBD1. The CDR3 sequence is 15 residues long. V gave up 5 bases and J gave up 2 bases; unmatched junction bases: 7. CDR1 is SGHAT, CDR2 FQNNGV, per germline. As DNA, the CDR3 is TGTGCCAGCAGCCCCTCCGGGACAGGGACCTACGAGCAGTACTTC. Amino acid sequence: CASSPSGTGTYEQYF.

The CDR3 region is CSVDMRQGTYGYTF. The CDR3 bases are TGCAGCGTTGATATGAGGCAGGGCACCTATGGCTACACCTTC. The chain couples TRBV29-1 to TRBJ1-2, with D perhaps matching TRBD1 (5 bases). The V end was cut by 3 bases, the J end by 4 bases, with 15 bases between. This CDR3 is 14 amino acids long. CDR1 and CDR2 (germline): SQVTM, ANQGSEA.

The CDR3 DNA reads as TGTGCCAGCAGTGATTTTAACAGGGGGCTGGAACAGCCCCAGCATTTT. Its translation: CASSDFNRGLEQPQHF. The chain employs TRBV6-1 and TRBJ1-5; 9 bases map to TRBD1. Germline V CDR1 and CDR2: MNHNS, SASEGT. The CDR3 consists of 16 residues. With V trimmed by 3 bases and J by 7 bases, 10 bases remained unmatched.

The chain employs TRBV5-1 and TRBJ2-7; perhaps D is TRBD1 or TRBD2 (5 bases each). The CDR3 has 13 residues. Germline V gene lookup returns CDR1 SGHRS and CDR2 YFSETQ. V lost 5 bases and J 1 base, leaving 10 bases between the germline ends. This chain's CDR3 is CASRADTSYEQYF. As DNA, the CDR3 is TGCGCCAGCAGAGCGGACACATCCTACGAGCAGTACTTC.

The rearrangement uses TRBV5-4 and TRBJ2-6, with TRBD1 as a possible D gene (5 bases). This CDR3 is built from 14 residues. From germline, CDR1 is SGHNT and CDR2 YYREEE (reference sequence). V lost 1 base and J lost 13, with 15 bases in between. The CDR3 loop reads CASSLPRAGSVLTF. The CDR3 bases are TGTGCCAGCAGCTTGCCCAGGGCAGGCTCGGTCCTGACTTTC.

Remarks on this clone: This specimen includes other DNA sequences encoding the same CDR3. The chain combines TRBV7-2 with TRBJ1-5, with D tentatively TRBD1 (5 bases). The CDR3 spans 15 residues. Germline V lookup: CDR1 SGHTA, CDR2 FQGNSA. Trimming took 1 base from V and 1 from J, leaving 8 bases between them. As DNA, the CDR3 is TGTGCCAGCAGCTTAGGGGGGGGGAGCAATCAGCCCCAGCATTTT. Translation gives CASSLGGGSNQPQHF. Drawing the rest from reference TRBV7-2 and TRBJ1-5, the complete variable domain is GAGVSQSPSNKVTEKGKDVELRCDPISGHTALYWYRQSLGQGLEFLIYFQGNSAPDKSGLPSDRFSAERTGGSVSTLTIQRTQQEDSAVYLCASSLGGGSNQPQHFGDGTRLSIL.

This chain uses TRBV11-3 with TRBJ1-1, with 8 positions matching TRBD1. The germline CDR1 and CDR2 sequences are SGHNT and YENEEA. After removal of 3 bases from V and 5 bases from J, the junction contained 2 bases not matched to a gene. The CDR3 consists of 13 residues. The CDR3 reads CASSFRQGTEAFF. The CDR3 coding sequence is TGTGCCAGCAGCTTCCGACAGGGGACTGAAGCTTTCTTT.

The rearrangement links TRBV5-6 to TRBJ2-7; 7 positions match TRBD1. Germline V gene data show CDR1 as SGHDT and CDR2 as YYEEEE. CDR3 length equals 14 residues. V dropped 1 base and J dropped 5; count of bases not matched to a gene: 6. CDR3 coding DNA: TGTGCCAGCAGCTTGCTACAGGGGACCCACGAGCAGTACTTC. It encodes CASSLLQGTHEQYF.

The J gene is TRBJ1-2, the V gene TRBV6-5, with TRBD1 matching 7 bases. Germline CDR1 and CDR2: MNHEY and SVGAGI. This CDR3 is 15 amino acids long. Unmatched junction bases numbered 14, after V lost 6 bases and J lost 7 bases. The CDR3 reads CASSPGGIRLSGYTF. The CDR3 DNA reads as TGTGCCAGCAGCCCAGGGGGGATTCGTCTGAGTGGCTACACCTTC.

The chain joins TRBV5-1 to TRBJ1-2; D is unresolved. The CDR3 covers 13 residues. V lost 0 bases and J lost 10, with 13 bases in between. Germline V lookup: CDR1 SGHRS, CDR2 YFSETQ. The CDR3 DNA follows: TGCGCCAGCAGCTTGGGGGCAGAACCAAACTACACCTTC. Its protein is CASSLGAEPNYTF.

The gene calls are TRBV6-5 and TRBJ2-1; 8 nucleotides agree with TRBD2. Per germline, CDR1 MNHEY and CDR2 SVGAGI. CDR3 length: 16 residues. Germline trimming cut 0 bases from V and 8 bases from J; bases unmatched to any gene: 9. CDR3: CASSYSAGGARDEQFF. CDR3 DNA sequence: TGTGCCAGCAGTTACTCAGCCGGGGGGGCCCGGGATGAGCAGTTCTTC.

The V gene is TRBV5-1, the J gene TRBJ1-4, with 7 bases identical to TRBD1. The CDR3 spans 14 residues. Germline loops: CDR1 SGHRS, CDR2 YFSETQ. Unmatched junction bases numbered 7, after V lost 4 bases and J lost 7 bases. The CDR3 coding sequence is TGCGCCAGCAGCCCCGGACAGGCTAGTGAAAAACTGTTTTTT. It specifies CASSPGQASEKLFF.

The gene calls are TRBV7-7 and TRBJ2-1; 9 nucleotides agree with TRBD2. Germline V gene data show CDR1 as SSHAT and CDR2 as FNYEAQ (reference sequence). The CDR3 sequence is 16 residues long. The V segment lost 2 bases and the J segment 4 bases; nucleotides outside the gene matches: 6. CDR3 sequence reads: CASSLMPSGAYNEQFF. CDR3 coding DNA: TGTGCCAGCAGCTTAATGCCTAGCGGGGCATACAATGAGCAGTTCTTC.

In this sample, this clone turned up once. The DNA of the CDR3 is TGTGCCAGTAGTATTTCCGGGAATCAGCCCCAGCATTTT. It encodes CASSISGNQPQHF. The V gene is TRBV19, the J gene TRBJ1-5; D remains ambiguous. Germline V CDR1 and CDR2: LNHDA, SQIVND (reference sequence). V dropped 3 bases and J dropped 4 bases, with 7 bases sitting between them. The CDR3 totals 13 residues.

J is TRBJ1-2 and V is TRBV5-1; 7 bases match TRBD1. V lost 0 bases and J lost 2; bases outside the gene matches: 4. From germline, CDR1 is SGHRS and CDR2 YFSETQ. The CDR3 is 15 residues long. DNA for the CDR3: TGCGCCAGCAGCTTGGTCCCAGGGGGAAACTATGGCTACACCTTC. It yields the protein CASSLVPGGNYGYTF.

V usage is TRBV19 and J usage is TRBJ1-5; the D is unclear. This CDR3 comprises 14 residues. V lost 3 bases to trimming and J lost 3 bases, with 9 bases between them. Germline V lookup: CDR1 LNHDA, CDR2 SQIVND (reference sequence). The CDR3 here is CASSISADNQPQHF. The CDR3 coding sequence is TGTGCCAGTAGTATCAGCGCGGACAATCAGCCCCAGCATTTT. Using reference TRBV19 and TRBJ1-5 for the parts outside the CDR3, the full variable domain is DGGITQSPKYLFRKEGQNVTLSCEQNLNHDAMYWYRQDPGQGLRLIYYSQIVNDFQKGDIAEGYSVSREKKESFPLTVTSAQKNPTAFYLCASSISADNQPQHFGDGTRLSIL.

CDR3 residues: CASSFTGVYEQYF. Here the CDR3 DNA reads TGTGCCAGCAGCTTTACCGGGGTCTACGAGCAGTACTTC. The V gene is TRBV7-9, the J gene TRBJ2-7; maybe TRBD2 (5 bases). This CDR3 is 13 amino acids long. Trimming removed 3 bases from V and 3 bases from J, with 9 bases in between. Germline CDR1 SEHNR, CDR2 FQNEAQ (reference sequence).

V gene TRBV29-1 combines with J gene TRBJ2-3; D is undetermined. CDR3 size: 13 residues. Germline V gene lookup returns CDR1 SQVTM and CDR2 ANQGSEA. Trimming took 7 bases from V and 2 from J, leaving 13 bases between them. The CDR3 region is CSALMGSTDTQYF. In nucleotides, the CDR3 is TGCAGCGCCCTAATGGGGTCCACAGATACGCAGTATTTT.